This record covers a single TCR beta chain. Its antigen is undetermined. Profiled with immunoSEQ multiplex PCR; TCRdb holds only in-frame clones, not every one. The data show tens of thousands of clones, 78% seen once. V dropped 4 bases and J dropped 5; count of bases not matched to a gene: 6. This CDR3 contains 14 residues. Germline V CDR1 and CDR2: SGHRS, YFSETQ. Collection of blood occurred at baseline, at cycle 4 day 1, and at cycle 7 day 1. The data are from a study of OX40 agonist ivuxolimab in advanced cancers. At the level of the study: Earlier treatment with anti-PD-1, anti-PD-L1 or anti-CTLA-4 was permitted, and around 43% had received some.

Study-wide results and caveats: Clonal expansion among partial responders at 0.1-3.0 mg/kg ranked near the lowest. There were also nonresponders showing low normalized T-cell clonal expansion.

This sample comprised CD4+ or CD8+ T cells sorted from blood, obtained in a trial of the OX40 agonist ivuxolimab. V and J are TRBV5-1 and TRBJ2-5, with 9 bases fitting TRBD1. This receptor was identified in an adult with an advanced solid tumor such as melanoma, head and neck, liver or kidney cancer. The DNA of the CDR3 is TGCGCCAGCAGCACGGGACAGGGTCGGGAGACCCAGTACTTC. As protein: CASSTGQGRETQYF. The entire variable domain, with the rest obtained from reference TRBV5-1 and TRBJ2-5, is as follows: KAGVTQTPRYLIKTRGQQVTLSCSPISGHRSVSWYQQTPGQGLQFLFEYFSETQRNKGNFPGRFSGRQFSNSRSEMNVSTLELGDSALYLCASSTGQGRETQYFGPGTRLLVL.